These 3 T cell receptor beta chains were all obtained from the same sample, sequenced in a study of graft-versus-host responses after intestinal transplantation. Data came from immunoSEQ multiplex PCR; TCRdb stores just in-frame clones and leaves some out. The profile shows nearly 45,000 clones, roughly nine tenths of them singletons. Material: PBMCs, obtained 524 days after transplant. Receptors originate from a human patient who received an intestinal transplant, so some T cells may come from the graft donor.

The J gene is TRBJ2-7, the V gene TRBV10-3, with TRBD1 matching over 8 bases. The length of the CDR3 is 13 residues. The V gene's germline CDR1 is ENHRY and CDR2 SYGVKD. The V gene end was trimmed by 6 bases and the J gene end by 3 bases; junction bases not matched to a gene: 4. This chain's CDR3 is CAIRPGQDYEQYF. CDR3 bases: TGTGCCATCAGACCGGGACAGGACTACGAGCAGTACTTC.

The gene calls are TRBV28 and TRBJ2-5; possible D gene TRBD2, 6 bases. The CDR3 has 15 amino acids. The V and J ends lost 4 bases and 5 bases respectively, with 17 bases between them. Germline values: CDR1 MDHEN, CDR2 SYDVKM. The CDR3 DNA reads as TGTGCCAGCAGTTCGCCCGGGACTCTGCACGAGACCCAGTACTTC. Translated, it gives CASSSPGTLHETQYF.

The chain is built from TRBV28 and TRBJ1-1; perhaps TRBD1 as D (5 bases). CDR1 is MDHEN, CDR2 SYDVKM, per germline. The CDR3 covers 17 residues. V was clipped by 3 bases and J by 1 base, with 18 bases between them. The DNA for the CDR3 is TGTGCCAGCAGTTTTTTCCAAAGAAGACAGAGGAACACTGAAGCTTTCTTT. Translation gives CASSFFQRRQRNTEAFF. Supplemented by reference TRBV28 and TRBJ1-1, the full variable domain reads DVKVTQSSRYLVKRTGEKVFLECVQDMDHENMFWYRQDPGLGLRLIYFSYDVKMKEKGDIPEGYSVSREKKERFSLILESASTNQTSMYLCASSFFQRRQRNTEAFFGQGTRLTVV.